A selection of T cell receptor beta chains follows, all from one sample in a study of blood T cells in healthy people across ages. One entry per CDR3 protein results from TCRdb running MiXCR on the 5' RACE reads. The sample lists around 1.5 million distinct CDR3 sequences, around 59% occurring once. Sequenced: blood. These receptors were collected from a man aged 18-30 years in good health. CDR3s include the opening cysteine and the closing phenylalanine or tryptophan. Fields, in order: J gene, D gene, V gene, CDR3 length, clone size, CDR3 protein, CDR3 DNA. D genes are given only for firm matches. Clone size appears in some rows only: once, few, many, or a class for an expanded clone.

J gene: TRBJ2-2
D gene: -
V gene: TRBV10-3
CDR3 length: 15
clone size: -
CDR3 protein: CAISGTDTLTGELFF
CDR3 DNA: TGTGCCATCAGTGGAACTGATACCCTTACCGGGGAGCTGTTTTTT

J gene: TRBJ1-1
D gene: -
V gene: TRBV7-8
CDR3 length: 14
clone size: -
CDR3 protein: CASSLKIVGTEAFF
CDR3 DNA: TGTGCCAGCAGCTTAAAAATTGTGGGCACTGAAGCTTTCTTT

J gene: TRBJ2-7
D gene: -
V gene: TRBV28
CDR3 length: 15
clone size: -
CDR3 protein: CASSLEGAGAYEQYF
CDR3 DNA: TGTGCCAGCAGTTTGGAAGGGGCTGGGGCCTACGAGCAGTACTTC

J gene: TRBJ2-1
D gene: -
V gene: TRBV10-3
CDR3 length: 12
clone size: few
CDR3 protein: CAISELGNEQFF
CDR3 DNA: TGTGCCATCAGTGAGCTGGGCAATGAGCAGTTCTTC

J gene: TRBJ2-7
D gene: -
V gene: TRBV29-1
CDR3 length: 12
clone size: -
CDR3 protein: CSVWVGVYEQYF
CDR3 DNA: TGCAGCGTGTGGGTTGGGGTATACGAGCAGTACTTC

J gene: TRBJ2-5
D gene: -
V gene: TRBV7-9
CDR3 length: 15
clone size: once
CDR3 protein: CASSLIWESEETQYF
CDR3 DNA: TGTGCCAGCAGCCTAATTTGGGAGAGCGAAGAGACCCAGTACTTC

J gene: TRBJ2-1
D gene: -
V gene: TRBV3-1
CDR3 length: 15
clone size: -
CDR3 protein: CASSQFSEVYNEQFF
CDR3 DNA: TGTGCCAGCAGTCAGTTTAGCGAAGTTTACAATGAGCAGTTCTTC

J gene: TRBJ2-7
D gene: TRBD1
V gene: TRBV12-3/TRBV12-4
CDR3 length: 15
clone size: -
CDR3 protein: CASRPPGQGMVEQYF
CDR3 DNA: TGTGCCAGCAGACCTCCGGGACAGGGGATGGTCGAGCAGTACTTC

J gene: TRBJ1-1
D gene: -
V gene: TRBV6-5
CDR3 length: 16
clone size: -
CDR3 protein: CASRSPGTALNTEAFF
CDR3 DNA: TGTGCCAGCAGATCCCCAGGGACGGCCCTGAACACTGAAGCTTTCTTT

J gene: TRBJ2-3
D gene: TRBD1
V gene: TRBV28
CDR3 length: 14
clone size: -
CDR3 protein: CASRKGQPTDTQYF
CDR3 DNA: TGTGCCAGCAGAAAGGGACAGCCTACAGATACGCAGTATTTT

J gene: TRBJ2-7
D gene: -
V gene: TRBV9
CDR3 length: 15
clone size: few
CDR3 protein: CASSVEPVASYEQYF
CDR3 DNA: TGTGCCAGCAGCGTCGAACCAGTCGCGTCCTACGAGCAGTACTTC

J gene: TRBJ1-1
D gene: -
V gene: TRBV5-6
CDR3 length: 17
clone size: once
CDR3 protein: CASSPPGGDGLGTEAFF
CDR3 DNA: TGTGCCAGCAGCCCCCCAGGTGGGGATGGGTTGGGCACTGAAGCTTTCTTT

J gene: TRBJ1-1
D gene: -
V gene: TRBV14
CDR3 length: 15
clone size: -
CDR3 protein: CASTAQRASGTEAFF
CDR3 DNA: TGTGCCAGCACTGCCCAGAGGGCCTCGGGGACTGAAGCTTTCTTT

J gene: TRBJ2-2
D gene: TRBD1
V gene: TRBV29-1
CDR3 length: 14
clone size: -
CDR3 protein: CSAELGTGRGELFF
CDR3 DNA: TGCAGCGCTGAATTAGGGACAGGGCGCGGGGAGCTGTTTTTT

J gene: TRBJ2-7
D gene: -
V gene: TRBV20-1
CDR3 length: 13
clone size: -
CDR3 protein: CSARWAVAYEQYF
CDR3 DNA: TGCAGTGCTAGATGGGCTGTGGCCTACGAGCAGTACTTC

J gene: TRBJ2-5
D gene: TRBD2
V gene: TRBV14
CDR3 length: 15
clone size: -
CDR3 protein: CASSPAGGYRETQYF
CDR3 DNA: TGTGCCAGCAGCCCAGCGGGAGGTTACAGAGAGACCCAGTACTTC

J gene: TRBJ2-5
D gene: -
V gene: TRBV6-5
CDR3 length: 13
clone size: -
CDR3 protein: CASRTPGWETQYF
CDR3 DNA: TGTGCCAGCAGAACCCCAGGGTGGGAGACCCAGTACTTC

J gene: TRBJ2-5
D gene: TRBD1
V gene: TRBV12-3/TRBV12-4
CDR3 length: 16
clone size: few
CDR3 protein: CASSFLAGGDGETQYF
CDR3 DNA: TGTGCCAGCAGTTTCCTGGCAGGGGGCGATGGAGAGACCCAGTACTTC

J gene: TRBJ1-1
D gene: -
V gene: TRBV2
CDR3 length: 13
clone size: -
CDR3 protein: CASSVSVNTEAFF
CDR3 DNA: TGTGCCAGCAGTGTATCCGTGAACACTGAAGCTTTCTTT

J gene: TRBJ2-2
D gene: TRBD2
V gene: TRBV12-3/TRBV12-4
CDR3 length: 16
clone size: -
CDR3 protein: CASAKDAGGPTGELFF
CDR3 DNA: TGTGCCAGCGCCAAAGATGCGGGGGGTCCCACCGGGGAGCTGTTTTTT

J gene: TRBJ1-1
D gene: TRBD1
V gene: TRBV3-1
CDR3 length: 15
clone size: -
CDR3 protein: CASTPSPGTGNKAFF
CDR3 DNA: TGTGCCAGCACACCATCCCCCGGGACAGGGAATAAAGCTTTCTTT

J gene: TRBJ2-5
D gene: -
V gene: TRBV6-6
CDR3 length: 15
clone size: -
CDR3 protein: CASSSERAKGETQYF
CDR3 DNA: TGTGCCAGCAGTTCCGAGCGGGCCAAAGGAGAGACCCAGTACTTC

J gene: TRBJ2-7
D gene: -
V gene: TRBV7-6
CDR3 length: 14
clone size: -
CDR3 protein: CASSYTGAREEQYF
CDR3 DNA: TGTGCCAGCAGCTATACAGGGGCGCGGGAAGAGCAGTACTTC

J gene: TRBJ2-1
D gene: TRBD1
V gene: TRBV5-6
CDR3 length: 16
clone size: -
CDR3 protein: CASSSKPGGTYNEQFF
CDR3 DNA: TGTGCCAGCAGCTCGAAACCAGGGGGAACCTACAATGAGCAGTTCTTC

J gene: TRBJ2-5
D gene: -
V gene: TRBV5-5
CDR3 length: 15
clone size: few
CDR3 protein: CASSRLPDSQETQYF
CDR3 DNA: TGTGCCAGCAGTCGCTTACCCGACAGTCAAGAGACCCAGTACTTC

J gene: TRBJ2-3
D gene: -
V gene: TRBV6-2/TRBV6-3
CDR3 length: 15
clone size: -
CDR3 protein: CASRLPGGRGDTQYF
CDR3 DNA: TGTGCCAGCAGACTCCCCGGGGGAAGAGGTGATACGCAGTATTTT

J gene: TRBJ2-4
D gene: TRBD1
V gene: TRBV7-9
CDR3 length: 14
clone size: -
CDR3 protein: CASSHTGGGNIQYF
CDR3 DNA: TGTGCCAGCAGCCATACAGGGGGTGGAAACATTCAGTACTTC

J gene: TRBJ2-3
D gene: TRBD2
V gene: TRBV11-1
CDR3 length: 21
clone size: -
CDR3 protein: CASSLKSSGDTTASHRYTQYF
CDR3 DNA: TGTGCCAGCAGCTTGAAATCTAGCGGGGATACAACCGCCTCACACAGGTATACGCAGTATTTT

J gene: TRBJ2-5
D gene: -
V gene: TRBV24-1
CDR3 length: 12
clone size: -
CDR3 protein: CATSDLDGKWYF
CDR3 DNA: TGTGCCACCAGTGACCTGGACGGCAAATGGTACTTC

J gene: TRBJ1-2
D gene: TRBD1
V gene: TRBV20-1
CDR3 length: 13
clone size: -
CDR3 protein: CSGRQGQDYGYTF
CDR3 DNA: TGCAGTGGGAGACAGGGGCAGGACTATGGCTACACCTTC

J gene: TRBJ1-4
D gene: TRBD1
V gene: TRBV6-5
CDR3 length: 15
clone size: once
CDR3 protein: CASSYIGQGTGKLFF
CDR3 DNA: TGTGCCAGCAGTTACATCGGACAGGGGACTGGAAAACTGTTTTTT

J gene: TRBJ2-1
D gene: -
V gene: TRBV29-1
CDR3 length: 12
clone size: -
CDR3 protein: CSVEQGSNEQFF
CDR3 DNA: TGCAGCGTTGAACAGGGCTCCAATGAGCAGTTCTTC

J gene: TRBJ2-7
D gene: TRBD1
V gene: TRBV29-1
CDR3 length: 13
clone size: -
CDR3 protein: CSAVDRVYYEQYF
CDR3 DNA: TGCAGCGCTGTGGACAGGGTTTACTACGAGCAGTACTTC

J gene: TRBJ2-7
D gene: -
V gene: TRBV12-3/TRBV12-4
CDR3 length: 13
clone size: -
CDR3 protein: CASSLSSFYEQYF
CDR3 DNA: TGTGCCAGCAGTTTATCTAGTTTCTACGAGCAGTACTTC

J gene: TRBJ1-2
D gene: -
V gene: TRBV5-1
CDR3 length: 15
clone size: -
CDR3 protein: CASSLDGGLPSGYTF
CDR3 DNA: TGCGCCAGCAGCTTGGATGGGGGACTGCCCTCTGGCTACACCTTC